These 23 T cell receptor beta chains were sequenced from one sample in a study of T cell repertoires in cytomegalovirus infection. The antigens these receptors bind are not known. Via MiXCR, TCRdb re-called the reads, giving one row per CDR3 protein. The data hold around 78,000 distinct CDR3 sequences, with approximately 42% observed a single time. The material sequenced was CD8+ T cells from cultured PBMCs, taken from culture after CMV antigen stimulation. Receptors originate from a human donor in good health (CMV status not recorded). Some clones in this sample may be carry-over from other donors' samples.

There are a few counts of this clonotype. V and J are TRBV10-3 and TRBJ1-2; possible D gene TRBD1, 6 bases. V was clipped by 3 bases and J by 0 bases, with 11 bases between them. This CDR3 is 15 amino acids long. Germline V gene data show CDR1 as ENHRY and CDR2 as SYGVKD. In nucleotides, the CDR3 is TGTGCCATCAGTGATACGGCAGGGGCTAACTATGGCTACACCTTC. Translating it yields CAISDTAGANYGYTF.

V is TRBV12-3 or TRBV12-4 and J is TRBJ1-5; tentative D call: TRBD1 (5 bases). The CDR3 runs 14 residues. Trimming took off 0 bases at V and 6 bases at J, with 9 bases between the two ends. CDR3 sequence (DNA): TGTGCCAGCAGTTTAGCCCAGGGATCTCAGCCCCAGCATTTT. This sequence encodes CASSLAQGSQPQHF.

The chain employs TRBV6-6 and TRBJ1-2; 8 nucleotides match TRBD1. Germline V lookup: CDR1 MNHNY, CDR2 SVGAGI (reference sequence). The CDR3 has 15 residues. Losses at the gene ends were 0 bases for V and 7 bases for J; bases not matched to a gene: 7. The CDR3 sequence: CASSYSRFDRGGYTF. The CDR3 bases are TGTGCCAGCAGTTACTCGAGGTTTGACAGGGGTGGCTACACCTTC.

In its sample, this clonotype was seen many times. The chain recombines TRBV10-3 with TRBJ2-7, with 8 bases that match TRBD1. The length of the CDR3 is 15 residues. CDR1 and CDR2 (germline): ENHRY, SYGVKD. With V trimmed by 3 bases and J by 4 bases, 8 bases remained unmatched. The chain's CDR3 is CAISDPGTGVYEQYF. CDR3 nucleotide sequence: TGTGCCATCAGTGATCCCGGGACAGGAGTGTACGAGCAGTACTTC.

This clonotype occurred many times. The V call is TRBV7-6, the J call TRBJ2-5; D gene uncertain. This CDR3 has 14 residues. Germline assignment: CDR1 SGHVS and CDR2 FNYEAQ. Trimming removed 1 base from V and 2 bases from J, with 8 bases in between. CDR3 sequence reads: CASSLEPGQETQYF. CDR3 bases: TGTGCCAGCAGCTTAGAGCCAGGACAAGAGACCCAGTACTTC. The full variable domain, its missing parts supplied by reference TRBV7-6 and TRBJ2-5, is GAGVSQSPRYKVTKRGQDVALRCDPISGHVSLYWYRQALGQGPEFLTYFNYEAQQDKSGLPNDRFSAERPEGSISTLTIQRTEQRDSAMYRCASSLEPGQETQYFGPGTRLLVL.

This clonotype was detected ten times or more. V gene TRBV6-1 combines with J gene TRBJ1-1; D possibly corresponds to TRBD1 (6 bases). Germline V gene data show CDR1 as MNHNS and CDR2 as SASEGT. V was trimmed by 4 bases and J by 6 bases, leaving 15 bases between them. The CDR3 is 14 amino acids. The CDR3 loop is CASSGPTGYAEAFF. The CDR3 bases are TGTGCCAGCAGTGGTCCCACAGGGTACGCTGAAGCTTTCTTT.

This clonotype was found a few times. This chain links TRBV7-2 with TRBJ1-6, with TRBD1 identical over 9 bases. V gave up 4 bases and J gave up 8 bases; unmatched junction bases: 9. CDR3 size: 16 residues. Germline V lookup: CDR1 SGHTA, CDR2 FQGNSA. In DNA form, the CDR3 reads TGTGCCAGCAGCTCCGGGACAGGGTACCAGGATTCACCCCTCCACTTT. It yields the protein CASSSGTGYQDSPLHF.

V and J are TRBV27 and TRBJ1-2; D is unresolved. CDR3 length equals 17 residues. Trimming pared 5 bases from V and 13 bases from J, leaving 32 bases between. Per the germline V gene, CDR1 is MNHEY and CDR2 is SMNVEV (reference sequence). The CDR3 sequence: CASSPPFGRGEVPSCTF. The CDR3 region has the DNA TGTGCCAGCAGTCCCCCTTTTGGACGGGGTGAGGTCCCATCCTGCACCTTC.

The chain combines TRBV4-1 with TRBJ2-7, with 7 nucleotides matching TRBD1. The J segment lost 0 bases and the V segment lost 1 base, leaving 6 bases of the junction unmatched. The CDR3 sequence is 16 residues long. Germline CDR1 and CDR2: MGHRA and YSYEKL. The CDR3 sequence: CASSQARDSYSYEQYF. The CDR3 DNA sequence: TGCGCCAGCAGCCAAGCCCGGGACAGCTACTCCTACGAGCAGTACTTC.

In its sample, this clonotype was seen a few times. The chain uses TRBV20-1 and TRBJ2-7, with D unresolved. The CDR3 runs to 11 residues. V shed 0 bases and J shed 6 bases, with 6 bases lying between them. Germline CDR1 DFQATT, CDR2 SNEGSKA (reference sequence). The DNA of the CDR3 is TGCAGTGCTAGAGATTCGGCCGAGCAGTACTTC. It encodes CSARDSAEQYF.

The rearrangement joins TRBV29-1 to TRBJ2-3; 7 nucleotides agree with TRBD1. Germline trimming cut 0 bases from V and 0 bases from J; bases unmatched to any gene: 12. This CDR3 contains 18 residues. The germline V gene has CDR1 SQVTM and CDR2 ANQGSEA. In nucleotides, the CDR3 is TGCAGCGTTGAAGATCTTGGAGACAGGGTTGCTAGCACAGATACGCAGTATTTT. Its translation is CSVEDLGDRVASTDTQYF.

This rearrangement joins TRBV6-1 to TRBJ1-6, with a possible D match to TRBD1 (5 bases). V shed 7 bases and J shed 14 bases, with 24 bases lying between them. CDR3 size: 15 residues. Germline CDR1 is MNHNS and CDR2 is SASEGT. Here the CDR3 DNA reads TGTGCCAGCAAACCTACAGGAGCTAGGACGGAGACCCTCCACTTT. It codes for CASKPTGARTETLHF.

The chain combines TRBV7-2 with TRBJ1-3; the D is unclear. This CDR3 comprises 15 residues. Germline CDR1 SGHTA, CDR2 FQGNSA. V lost 5 bases to trimming and J lost 7 bases, with 18 bases between them. CDR3 nucleotides: TGTGCCAGCAGCCCAGACTACCGGGAAGGGAACACCATATATTTT. Translation gives CASSPDYREGNTIYF.

This clonotype was seen more than once but under ten times. The V and J genes are TRBV7-9 and TRBJ1-1, with 8 bases identical to TRBD1. CDR1 SEHNR and CDR2 FQNEAQ come from the germline V gene (reference sequence). With 4 bases clipped from V and 4 bases from J, the junction kept 8 bases outside the gene matches. This CDR3 is built from 15 residues. The CDR3 DNA reads TGTGCCAGCAGCTCGCTGGACAGGGAGGGCACTGAAGCTTTCTTT. As protein: CASSSLDREGTEAFF.

The chain employs TRBV2 and TRBJ2-1; 7 nucleotides line up with TRBD1. V was pared by 8 bases and J by 4 bases, with 11 bases of the junction left unmatched. The CDR3 is 15 residues long. CDR1 is SNHLY, CDR2 FYNNEI, per germline. CDR3 nucleotides: TGTGCCAGCCCCCGGCAGGGGGAGATGTACAATGAGCAGTTCTTC. It is translated as CASPRQGEMYNEQFF.

The chain carries TRBV7-9 and TRBJ2-3, with 12 bases matching TRBD2. The CDR3 length is 19 residues. CDR1 is SEHNR, CDR2 FQNEAQ, per germline (reference sequence). J lost 2 bases, V lost 5 bases, and 14 bases had no gene match. This CDR3 is CASSLMGLAGDPFTDTQYF. For the CDR3, the DNA is TGTGCCAGCAGCCTTATGGGACTAGCGGGCGACCCTTTCACAGATACGCAGTATTTT.

Ten or more counts support this clonotype. The rearrangement uses TRBV6-6 and TRBJ2-2; D call uncertain. From germline, CDR1 is MNHNY and CDR2 SVGAGI (reference sequence). The CDR3 extends over 14 amino acids. The V end lost 4 bases, the J end lost 0 bases, and 6 bases lay between the germline ends. In nucleotides, the CDR3 is TGTGCCAGCAGTTTCGAGACGAACACCGGGGAGCTGTTTTTT. It specifies CASSFETNTGELFF.

V usage is TRBV7-8 and J usage is TRBJ2-2, with D perhaps assigned TRBD1 or TRBD2 (6 bases each). V gave up 4 bases and J gave up 1 base, with 16 bases separating them. The germline V gene has CDR1 SGHVS and CDR2 FQNEAQ. The CDR3 spans 17 residues. CDR3 loop: CASSSMEGGWNTGELFF. CDR3 sequence (DNA): TGTGCCAGCAGCTCTATGGAGGGGGGCTGGAACACCGGGGAGCTGTTTTTT.

The chain employs TRBV29-1 and TRBJ1-1, with 8 nucleotides matching TRBD1. After removal of 6 bases from V and 0 bases from J, the junction contained 3 bases not matched to a gene. Germline CDR1 and CDR2: SQVTM and ANQGSEA. This CDR3 spans 13 amino acids. The CDR3 loop reads CSVPRGLNTEAFF. In DNA, the CDR3 is TGCAGCGTCCCCAGGGGGCTGAACACTGAAGCTTTCTTT.

The chain uses TRBV7-6 and TRBJ2-4; 9 nucleotides match TRBD1. The length of the CDR3 is 12 residues. The germline V gene encodes CDR1 SGHVS and CDR2 FNYEAQ. The J segment lost 15 bases and the V segment lost 4 bases, leaving 7 bases of the junction unmatched. DNA for the CDR3: TGTGCCAGCAGCTCGGGGGACAGGGAATGGTACTTC. Its protein is CASSSGDREWYF.

The chain is built from TRBV7-2 and TRBJ2-7; D might be TRBD1 (8 bases). In germline, CDR1 is SGHTA, CDR2 FQGNSA. The V end lost 1 base, the J end lost 2 bases, and 12 bases lay between the germline ends. The CDR3 runs to 15 residues. The CDR3 here is CASSLDRGGPYEQYF. CDR3 DNA sequence: TGTGCCAGCAGCTTAGACAGGGGGGGCCCCTACGAGCAGTACTTC.

V is TRBV6-2 or TRBV6-3 and J is TRBJ2-3; D is unclear. Deletions cut 5 bases from V and 2 bases from J, with 17 bases between. Looked up from germline, CDR1 is MNHEY and CDR2 is SVGEGT. The CDR3 runs to 16 residues. CDR3 protein: CASSTPTRAITDTQYF. In DNA, the CDR3 is TGTGCCAGCAGTACCCCCACAAGGGCCATCACAGATACGCAGTATTTT.

The J gene is TRBJ1-6, the V gene TRBV7-9; TRBD1 matches at 8 bases. The CDR3 totals 17 residues. With V trimmed by 5 bases and J by 3 bases, 9 bases remained unmatched. Germline-derived CDR1 and CDR2 are SEHNR and FQNEAQ (reference sequence). The CDR3: CASSLTRDRIYNSPLHF. CDR3 DNA: TGTGCCAGCAGCCTTACCCGGGACAGGATCTATAATTCACCCCTCCACTTT.